One sample yielded the 20 T cell receptor beta chains listed below, sequenced in a study of T cells in pancreatic ductal adenocarcinoma. The selected patients with pancreatic ductal adenocarcinoma had surgery but no neoadjuvant therapy. Produced via immunoSEQ multiplex PCR; TCRdb's table is partial and in-frame only. This sample has 97,000 or so clones, with nearly 95% found just once. Source material: PBMCs. These receptors were taken from a human donor with pancreatic ductal adenocarcinoma.

This chain uses TRBV6-1 with TRBJ2-1, with 9 nucleotides matching TRBD2. The CDR3 has 14 amino acids. The germline gives CDR1 MNHNS, CDR2 SASEGT. V trimming: 8 bases; J trimming: 7 bases; junction bases outside the gene matches: 9. The CDR3 DNA sequence: TGTGCCAGCGGTAAAGCGGGAGGATTAAATGAGCAGTTCTTC. This gives the protein CASGKAGGLNEQFF.

The gene calls are TRBV28 and TRBJ2-7, with 7 nucleotides matching TRBD1. Germline trimming cut 5 bases from V and 2 bases from J; bases unmatched to any gene: 12. CDR1 and CDR2 (germline): MDHEN, SYDVKM. This CDR3 region has 16 residues. CDR3: CASSPPGGPVTYEQYF. The CDR3 DNA is TGTGCCAGCAGTCCACCAGGGGGTCCCGTCACCTACGAGCAGTACTTC.

The chain recombines TRBV7-3 with TRBJ2-1; weak D call: TRBD1 (6 bases). The CDR3 is 15 amino acids. Trimming left V 5 bases short and J 2 bases short, with 13 bases between. Germline V gene data show CDR1 as SGHTA and CDR2 as FQGTGA. CDR3 protein: CASSLLGGPYNEQFF. The CDR3 DNA reads TGTGCCAGCAGCCTTTTAGGGGGTCCCTACAATGAGCAGTTCTTC.

The V and J genes are TRBV18 and TRBJ1-1; D gene uncertain. CDR1 is KGHSH, CDR2 LQKENI, per germline. Deletions cut 5 bases from V and 3 bases from J, with 10 bases between. This CDR3 is built from 13 residues. CDR3 residues: CASSSIEDTEAFF. The CDR3 DNA is TGTGCCAGCTCATCTATAGAGGACACTGAAGCTTTCTTT.

The chain carries TRBV11-2 and TRBJ2-5, with D possibly being TRBD2 (6 bases). The CDR3 has 16 amino acids. Between the trimmed V and J ends, which lost 1 base and 5 bases, there was a span of 17 bases. Germline V gene lookup returns CDR1 SGHAT and CDR2 FQNNGV. The CDR3 loop reads CASSLGLTGVEETQYF. The CDR3 DNA follows: TGTGCCAGCAGCTTAGGGTTGACGGGGGTAGAGGAGACCCAGTACTTC.

The gene calls are TRBV5-1 and TRBJ1-2, with 8 bases matching TRBD1. With 0 bases clipped from V and 2 bases from J, the junction kept 0 bases outside the gene matches. This CDR3 is built from 14 residues. CDR1 is SGHRS, CDR2 YFSETQ, per germline. Here the CDR3 reads CASSLGQGNYGYTF. Written as DNA, the CDR3 is TGCGCCAGCAGCTTGGGACAGGGGAACTATGGCTACACCTTC.

The chain has TRBV19 and TRBJ2-1; possible D gene TRBD2, 5 bases. The CDR3 totals 14 residues. Germline values: CDR1 LNHDA, CDR2 SQIVND (reference sequence). Trimming left V 6 bases short and J 7 bases short, with 16 bases between. The CDR3 nucleotides are TGTGCCAGTAGCACGAGTACGGAGGTAAATGAGCAGTTCTTC. Translated: CASSTSTEVNEQFF.

J is TRBJ2-7 and V is TRBV5-8; perhaps TRBD2 as D (5 bases). From germline, CDR1 is SGHTS and CDR2 YDEGEE. Between the trimmed V and J ends, which lost 7 bases and 6 bases, there was a span of 11 bases. This CDR3 region has 11 residues. The CDR3 nucleotides read TGTGCCAGCTCCCCGGGGAGCGAGCAGTACTTC. Protein sequence: CASSPGSEQYF.

The chain carries TRBV6-5 and TRBJ2-5; TRBD1 matches at 8 bases. Germline loops: CDR1 MNHEY, CDR2 SVGAGI. V lost 9 bases and J lost 7; bases outside the gene matches: 13. CDR3 length: 14 residues. The CDR3 DNA is TGTGCCAGTCGACAGGGGTCGATCCAGGGGACCCAGTACTTC. Translated: CASRQGSIQGTQYF.

This chain links TRBV11-3 with TRBJ2-3; maybe TRBD1 (6 bases). V was clipped by 2 bases and J by 4 bases, with 10 bases between them. Per the germline V gene, CDR1 is SGHNT and CDR2 is YENEEA. The CDR3 extends over 14 amino acids. CDR3 protein: CASSLSRGADTQYF. The CDR3 DNA reads as TGTGCCAGCAGCTTATCCAGGGGCGCAGATACGCAGTATTTT.

The chain links TRBV5-3 to TRBJ2-5, with 7 bases lining up with TRBD2. TRBV5-3 carries the ORF label, with uncertain function. The CDR3 contains 12 residues. The CDR3 nucleotides read TGTGCACGATTTCTAGCGGTGCTGCCACAGTACTTC. Translating it yields CARFLAVLPQYF.

This clone showed up just once. This chain connects TRBV5-1 to TRBJ2-5; D is ambiguous. The germline V gene has CDR1 SGHRS and CDR2 YFSETQ. The length of the CDR3 is 12 residues. V lost 0 bases to trimming and J lost 5 bases, with 5 bases between them. The CDR3 DNA reads TGCGCCAGCAGCTTGGCCCGGGAGACCCAGTACTTC. Protein sequence: CASSLARETQYF.

This clone was seen just once. The V call is TRBV4-2, the J call TRBJ2-2; 10 bases are a match to TRBD2. The CDR3 sequence is 18 residues long. Germline V gene lookup returns CDR1 LGHNA and CDR2 YNFKEQ. V was clipped by 1 base and J by 4 bases; unmatched bases: 9. The CDR3 sequence: CASSQAQAGGPGTGELFF. CDR3 DNA sequence: TGTGCCAGCAGCCAAGCACAAGCGGGAGGGCCGGGCACCGGGGAGCTGTTTTTT.

The rearrangement uses TRBV4-2 and TRBJ2-1; 11 bases map to TRBD2. Germline CDR1 reads LGHNA; CDR2 reads YNFKEQ. This CDR3 contains 18 residues. With 0 bases clipped from V and 6 bases from J, the junction kept 10 bases outside the gene matches. This CDR3 reads CASSQEKTSGKGGNEQFF. DNA of the CDR3: TGTGCCAGCAGCCAAGAGAAGACTAGCGGGAAAGGGGGCAATGAGCAGTTCTTC.

J is TRBJ2-7 and V is TRBV5-4; possibly TRBD1 for D (5 bases). The CDR3 extends over 13 amino acids. Germline lookup yields CDR1 SGHNT and CDR2 YYREEE (reference sequence). The V and J ends lost 5 bases and 3 bases respectively, with 12 bases between them. CDR3 sequence reads: CASSAQGIYEQYF. The CDR3 DNA sequence: TGTGCCAGCAGTGCTCAGGGAATCTACGAGCAGTACTTC. Using reference TRBV5-4 and TRBJ2-7 for the parts outside the CDR3, the full variable domain is ETGVTQSPTHLIKTRGQQVTLRCSSQSGHNTVSWYQQALGQGPQFIFQYYREEENGRGNFPPRFSGLQFPNYSSELNVNALELDDSALYLCASSAQGIYEQYFGPGTRLTVT.

This clone came up once. The chain couples TRBV6-6 to TRBJ2-7; 7 bases match TRBD2. There are 15 residues in the CDR3. Germline V gene data show CDR1 as MNHNY and CDR2 as SVGAGI (reference sequence). V dropped 7 bases and J dropped 5; count of bases not matched to a gene: 14. CDR3 region: CASNAMDGGSDEQYF. CDR3 in DNA: TGTGCCAGCAACGCTATGGATGGCGGGAGTGACGAGCAGTACTTC.

CDR3 bases: TGTGCCAGCAGCTTAGCGACAGGAGACTACGAGCAGTACTTC. Translated, it gives CASSLATGDYEQYF. V gene TRBV7-9 combines with J gene TRBJ2-7; possibly TRBD1 for D (6 bases). Trimming stripped 0 bases from V and 3 bases from J, with 9 bases between. The CDR3 is 14 amino acids. Germline CDR1 SEHNR, CDR2 FQNEAQ (reference sequence).

The chain carries TRBV29-1 and TRBJ1-3; 8 bases fit TRBD1. Germline V gene data show CDR1 as SQVTM and CDR2 as ANQGSEA. V lost 8 bases and J lost 1; bases outside the gene matches: 4. This CDR3 comprises 13 residues. CDR3 coding DNA: TGCAGCACAAGACAGGGGTCTGGAAACACCATATATTTT. This translates into CSTRQGSGNTIYF.

This rearrangement joins TRBV7-9 to TRBJ2-7; TRBD1 might be the D (5 bases). Germline CDR1 SEHNR, CDR2 FQNEAQ (reference sequence). Trimming shortened V by 5 bases and J by 5 bases, and 10 bases separated the two germline ends. The CDR3 covers 12 residues. CDR3 protein: CASSPSRDEQYF. CDR3 bases: TGTGCCAGCAGCCCAAGCAGGGACGAGCAGTACTTC.

The chain links TRBV28 to TRBJ2-7; 7 nucleotides align to TRBD1. The length of the CDR3 is 15 residues. Losses at the gene ends were 6 bases for V and 6 bases for J; bases not matched to a gene: 14. CDR1 MDHEN and CDR2 SYDVKM come from the germline V gene. CDR3 in amino acids: CASRKTGLGIGEQYF. In DNA form, the CDR3 reads TGTGCCAGCAGGAAGACAGGGCTTGGTATAGGCGAGCAGTACTTC.